The 19 T cell receptor beta chains reported below all come from one sample, sequenced in a study of breast tumors, draining lymph nodes, adjacent tissues. Axillary draining lymph nodes of breast cancer patients supplied the node samples. TCRdb reprocessed the multiplex PCR reads with MiXCR, giving one entry per CDR3 protein. The sample has about 270,000 distinct CDR3 sequences; more than 30% are singletons. Source material: axillary lymph node tissue. All receptors come from a female donor with breast cancer. Some clones in this sample may be carry-over from other donors' samples.

This clonotype has just one count. V and J are TRBV25-1 and TRBJ2-7; maybe TRBD2 (6 bases). CDR3 length equals 14 residues. V was cut by 2 bases and J by 3 bases, with 11 bases left in between. CDR1 is MGHDK, CDR2 SYGVNS, per germline. The CDR3 coding sequence is TGTGCCAGCAGTGAAAGGGAGGAGTGCTACGAGCAGTACTTC. Translation gives CASSEREECYEQYF.

About this clonotype itself: A read error may produce the germline difference seen at one junction end. This chain joins TRBV7-7 and TRBJ1-5, with 7 bases that match TRBD1. The CDR3 has 11 amino acids. Germline V lookup: CDR1 SSHAT, CDR2 FNYEAQ (reference sequence). CDR3 residues: CASSPGGGEHF. Written as DNA, the CDR3 is TGTGCTAGCAGCCCCGGAGGGGGCGAGCATTTT.

As for this clonotype: A much larger clone is a single base away; this may be a read error. This CDR3 fails to terminate in the conserved phenylalanine or tryptophan, so it likely reflects a read error. J is TRBJ2-6 and V is TRBV19; 9 nucleotides agree with TRBD1. V lost 2 bases and J lost 2; bases outside the gene matches: 1. Germline CDR1 and CDR2: LNHDA and SQIVND (reference sequence). CDR3 length equals 16 residues. The CDR3 DNA is TGTGCCAGTAGTATAACAGGGGGCACTGGGGCCAACGTCCTGACTTCC. Protein: CASSITGGTGANVLTS.

To note about this clonotype: This may arise from a read error, as a much more abundant clone is one base away. The genes are TRBV7-3 and TRBJ2-5, with TRBD2 matching over 9 bases. The CDR3 spans 15 residues. V gave up 3 bases and J gave up 5 bases; unmatched junction bases: 7. Germline V gives CDR1 SGHTA, CDR2 FQGTGA. In DNA, the CDR3 is TGTGCCAGCAGCTTGATCGCTAGCGGGATGGAGACCCAGTACTTC. Encoded protein: CASSLIASGMETQYF.

This clonotype was seen many times. The DNA for the CDR3 is TGTGCCAGCAGTTACCTAGGGACTAGCGTTCCCGGGGAGCTGTTTTTT. Translated, it gives CASSYLGTSVPGELFF. The chain has TRBV6-5 and TRBJ2-2; 10 positions match TRBD2. The CDR3 is made up of 16 amino acids. After removal of 2 bases from V and 6 bases from J, the junction contained 6 bases not matched to a gene. The germline V gene has CDR1 MNHEY and CDR2 SVGAGI.

This clonotype was seen a few times. The chain couples TRBV6-5 to TRBJ2-5; D is possibly TRBD2 (6 bases). Between the trimmed V and J ends, which lost 3 bases and 9 bases, there was a span of 23 bases. The CDR3 contains 16 residues. Germline values: CDR1 MNHEY, CDR2 SVGAGI. CDR3 DNA: TGTGCCAGCAGTTATGGTGGGCGGGATCACGGGGAGGCCCAGTACTTC. This codes for CASSYGGRDHGEAQYF.

Only a few counts were recorded for this clonotype. The V call is TRBV7-9, the J call TRBJ1-1, with D possibly TRBD1 on 6 matching bases. Germline assignment: CDR1 SEHNR and CDR2 FQNEAQ (reference sequence). The V end lost 1 base, the J end lost 0 bases, and 12 bases lay between the germline ends. This CDR3 spans 16 amino acids. The CDR3: CASSLVRGQMNTEAFF. In DNA, the CDR3 is TGTGCCAGCAGCTTAGTACGCGGACAGATGAACACTGAAGCTTTCTTT.

The table lists this clonotype with many counts. J is TRBJ2-7 and V is TRBV29-1; 9 positions agree with TRBD1. Per the germline V gene, CDR1 is SQVTM and CDR2 is ANQGSEA. J lost 2 bases, V lost 3 bases, and 8 bases had no gene match. The CDR3 totals 15 residues. The CDR3 region has the DNA TGCAGCGTTGAGAGCCCGGGACAGGGTCCCTACGAGCAGTACTTC. Its translation is CSVESPGQGPYEQYF.

The CDR3 here is CASSELGNEQFF. DNA of the CDR3: TGTGCCAGCAGTGAACTCGGGAATGAGCAGTTCTTC. The rearrangement joins TRBV25-1 to TRBJ2-1; D unclear. Per the germline V gene, CDR1 is MGHDK and CDR2 is SYGVNS. Trimming took off 2 bases at V and 7 bases at J, with 6 bases between the two ends. There are 12 residues in the CDR3.

This clonotype was counted many times. V is TRBV7-9 and J is TRBJ1-3, with D possibly TRBD1 on 6 matching bases. Germline-derived CDR1 and CDR2 are SEHNR and FQNEAQ (reference sequence). This CDR3 region has 18 residues. V lost 1 base and J lost 2, with 18 bases in between. For the CDR3, the DNA is TGTGCCAGCAGCTTAGTTATAGGGGGGGACCGAACTGGAAACACCATATATTTT. Protein sequence: CASSLVIGGDRTGNTIYF.

In this sample, this clonotype turned up a few times. This chain connects TRBV3-1 to TRBJ2-5; no clear D. V shed 0 bases and J shed 7 bases, with 9 bases lying between them. This CDR3 is 13 amino acids long. From germline, CDR1 is LGHDT and CDR2 YNNKEL (reference sequence). The CDR3 bases are TGTGCCAGCAGCCAAGATCGAAGAGCGACCCAGTACTTC. This gives the protein CASSQDRRATQYF.

A single count supports this clonotype. The junction does not match germline at one end; this may be a read error. V is TRBV9 and J is TRBJ1-4; a weak D match, TRBD1 (5 bases). Germline V gene lookup returns CDR1 SGDLS and CDR2 YYNGEE. The CDR3 runs to 15 residues. The CDR3: CASSVEGATNVKLFF. The CDR3 bases are TGTGCCAGCAGCGTAGAAGGGGCCACCAATGTAAAACTGTTTTTT.

The chain joins TRBV2 to TRBJ2-1; tentatively, D is TRBD1 (6 bases). Germline V gene sequence: CDR1 SNHLY, CDR2 FYNNEI. The CDR3 loop spans 14 amino acids. Trimming shortened V by 7 bases and J by 3 bases, and 13 bases separated the two germline ends. In nucleotides, the CDR3 is TGTGCCAGCATAGGACAGAACATCTACAATGAGCAGTTCTTC. The encoded protein is CASIGQNIYNEQFF. The whole variable domain, filled in from reference TRBV2 and TRBJ2-1, reads EPEVTQTPSHQVTQMGQEVILRCVPISNHLYFYWYRQILGQKVEFLVSFYNNEISEKSEIFDDQFSVERPDGSNFTLKIRSTKLEDSAMYFCASIGQNIYNEQFFGPGTRLTVL.

Points on this clonotype: Since a much larger clone is just one base distant, this may be a read error. The genes are TRBV6-5 and TRBJ1-4, with D possibly matching TRBD1 (6 bases). The CDR3 totals 14 residues. Germline V gene sequence: CDR1 MNHEY, CDR2 SVGAGI. The CDR3 nucleotides are TGTGCCAGCAGGTCTGGGGGCGCGTCGGAAAAACTGCTTTTT. Encoded protein: CASRSGGASEKLLF.

This clonotype turned up a few times. The V gene is TRBV7-9, the J gene TRBJ2-3; 7 bases map to TRBD2. From germline, CDR1 is SEHNR and CDR2 FQNEAQ (reference sequence). The CDR3 sequence is 18 residues long. V lost 1 base, J lost 7 bases, and 17 bases stayed unmatched. The CDR3 DNA follows: TGTGCCAGCAGCTTAGGGGGTGGTAGCGGGCCATATACACATACGCAGTATTTT. Translation: CASSLGGGSGPYTHTQYF.

In its sample, this clonotype was seen many times. The chain combines TRBV19 with TRBJ2-5, with D unclear. V was cut by 2 bases and J by 1 base, with 5 bases left in between. CDR3 length equals 13 residues. Germline loops: CDR1 LNHDA, CDR2 SQIVND (reference sequence). CDR3 region: CASSISGQETQYF. The CDR3 bases are TGTGCCAGTAGTATATCAGGCCAAGAGACCCAGTACTTC.

This clonotype was counted at least ten times. The genes are TRBV7-6 and TRBJ2-1; the D gene could be TRBD1 or TRBD2 (5 bases each). Germline V gives CDR1 SGHVS, CDR2 FNYEAQ. The CDR3 spans 11 residues. Between the trimmed V and J ends, which lost 5 bases and 12 bases, there was a span of 11 bases. The CDR3 DNA reads TGTGCCAGCAGCACCGGGACCGGGCAGTTCTTC. Translated, it gives CASSTGTGQFF.

There are many counts of this clonotype. V and J are TRBV10-1 and TRBJ2-1, with 11 bases that match TRBD2. The length of the CDR3 is 18 residues. The V gene end was trimmed by 1 base and the J gene end by 3 bases; junction bases not matched to a gene: 8. CDR1 and CDR2 from the germline V gene are WNHNN and SYGVQD (reference sequence). Here the CDR3 DNA reads TGCGCCAGCAGTGAGTTCTTCCCGACTAGCGGGAACTACAATGAGCAGTTCTTC. Encoded protein: CASSEFFPTSGNYNEQFF.

The rearrangement links TRBV5-1 to TRBJ1-3, with D uncertain. V gave up 0 bases and J gave up 0 bases, with 10 bases separating them. CDR1 SGHRS and CDR2 YFSETQ come from the germline V gene. The CDR3 has 16 amino acids. The DNA for the CDR3 is TGCGCCAGCAGCTTGGCGGGCGAGAGCTCTGGAAACACCATATATTTT. Residues: CASSLAGESSGNTIYF.